The present T cell receptor beta chain was sequenced within a study of CD8 T cells in ankylosing spondylitis (dated by TCRdb to about 2017). Looking at the study overall: The study profiled T cell receptor beta repertoires in healthy donors and ankylosing spondylitis patients to find disease-linked TCR variants. In total, the full study cohort was made up of approximately 99 healthy donors and about two dozen ankylosing spondylitis patients. Peripheral blood was sampled, and synovial fluid was additionally collected from ankylosing spondylitis patients.

The CDR3 goes from the cysteine to the phenylalanine over 16 residues. Of the read, only the CDR3 DNA is kept; its 48 bases are in frame from base 1. The germline V and J ends show losses of 5 bases and 4 bases respectively, and no gene match explains 5 bases of the junction. Beyond this particular receptor, the publication reports: Some motif variants had previously been reported in the synovial fluid and blood of reactive arthritis patients, which suggests shared mechanisms of disease initiation. The disease-linked clones had a CD8+ phenotype and were found at relatively low frequencies in peripheral blood. Blood from ankylosing spondylitis patients appeared to be characterized by a TCR beta motif made up of several highly homologous amino acid variants. The disease-linked clones were reported as significantly enriched in matched synovial fluid samples from ankylosing spondylitis patients.

The listed sequencing device is Illumina HiSeq 2500. Quantitative 5'-RACE with molecular barcodes was the method used to prepare the TCR beta libraries. Regarding the original processing steps: Disease-linked TCR variants were identified with a new computational method built on a probabilistic model of VDJ rearrangement. Using fastp trimming at Q25 and MiXCR clonotype assembly, TCRdb reanalyzed the public sequencing data and kept in-frame beta chains. Duplicate CDR3 protein sequences are folded into a single record with the most common DNA and genes. None of the V and J calls come from the authors' own analysis; TCRdb made them. This sample is represented by approximately 130,000 distinct CDR3 sequences; about a tenth of them were singletons. 3.3% of the sample lies in the top ten. With respect to this clonotype: This receptor's antigen is unknown. There are no base qualities to consult, and no much larger clone falls within one base.

This TCR was recovered from a male donor with ankylosing spondylitis or in good health (not recorded which). Sequenced input: blood, either unsorted or a sorted T cell fraction (not recorded which). The chain uses TRBV12-3 or TRBV12-4 and TRBJ2-1; TRBD2 fits 13 bases in the junction. The bases are TGTGCCAGCAGTGCTGGGACTAGCGGGATGTACAATGAGCAGTTCTTC. Its product reads: CASSAGTSGMYNEQFF.